The 6 T cell receptor beta chains in this list originate from one sample, sequenced in a study of blood T cells in healthy people across ages. A sample-barcoded 5' primer and a J-beta primer mix were used in a second PCR of roughly 7 to 11 cycles. TCRdb reprocessed the 5' RACE reads with MiXCR, giving one entry per CDR3 protein. The table records under 800,000 distinct CDR3 sequences, around 46% of them present only once. The sample taken for sequencing was blood. Every receptor here comes from a woman aged 55-70 years in good health.

This rearrangement joins TRBV19 to TRBJ2-4; weak D call: TRBD1 (5 bases). Germline assignment: CDR1 LNHDA and CDR2 SQIVND (reference sequence). V gave up 4 bases and J gave up 6 bases, with 10 bases separating them. CDR3 length: 13 amino acids. As DNA, the CDR3 is TGTGCCAGTAGTAGAAAGGGGCGAAACATTCAGTACTTC. Protein sequence: CASSRKGRNIQYF.

Only a few counts were recorded for this clonotype. This chain connects TRBV2 to TRBJ2-3; 14 bases are a match to TRBD2. Germline-derived CDR1 and CDR2 are SNHLY and FYNNEI. V trimming: 6 bases; J trimming: 8 bases; junction bases outside the gene matches: 4. The CDR3 has 14 amino acids. The CDR3 sequence is CASRSGLAGGTQYF. In DNA form, the CDR3 reads TGTGCCAGCAGATCCGGACTAGCGGGAGGTACGCAGTATTTT.

V gene TRBV28 combines with J gene TRBJ2-2, with D tentatively TRBD2 (6 bases). This CDR3 contains 13 residues. Germline values: CDR1 MDHEN, CDR2 SYDVKM. Trimming left V 4 bases short and J 7 bases short, with 10 bases between. CDR3 sequence (DNA): TGTGCCAGCAGTTCCGGGACTTTCGGGGAGCTGTTTTTT. Translation gives CASSSGTFGELFF.

This clonotype was picked up one time. The V call is TRBV6-9, the J call TRBJ2-5; no reliable D call. Trimming removed 6 bases from V and 11 bases from J, with 16 bases in between. This CDR3 contains 12 residues. Per the germline V gene, CDR1 is MNHGY and CDR2 is SVAAGI. CDR3 in DNA: TGTGCCAGCAGGCCTCGGGCGGCAGAGCAGTACTTC. Its translation: CASRPRAAEQYF.

This clonotype was observed a few times. This chain connects TRBV20-1 to TRBJ2-7; 7 bases are shared with TRBD2. Trimming cost V 5 bases and J 3 bases; bases outside gene matches: 10. From germline, CDR1 is DFQATT and CDR2 SNEGSKA (reference sequence). This CDR3 has 14 amino acids. The CDR3 nucleotides are TGCAGTGCTCCCCTTGGCGGGAGAGACTACGAGCAGTACTTC. Translation: CSAPLGGRDYEQYF.

A note on this clonotype: A single base separates this from a much larger clone, so it may be a read error. The chain couples TRBV4-2 to TRBJ2-1; D possibly uses TRBD1 or TRBD2 (6 bases each). CDR1 and CDR2 (germline): LGHNA, YNFKEQ. Trimming shortened V by 4 bases and J by 6 bases, and 19 bases separated the two germline ends. The CDR3 consists of 16 residues. The CDR3 bases are TGTGCCAGCAGCCCGTGGGGGGCAGGCCCGAGCAATGAGCAGTTCTTC. This translates into CASSPWGAGPSNEQFF.